This T cell receptor beta chain was observed in a study of PD-1 blockade in classical Hodgkin lymphoma. Sequencing was performed with immunoSEQ multiplex PCR; in TCRdb, only in-frame clones are kept and a portion is missing. The repertoire includes some 40,000 clones, 69% of them detected once, and approximately 14% sits in the top ten. Relapses following autologous stem cell transplantation were seen in all patients, with brentuximab vedotin exposure varying. Germline loops: CDR1 SGHTA, CDR2 FQGTGA. Trimming at V came to 5 bases and at J to 4 bases, leaving 10 bases not matched to a gene. The CDR3 totals 19 residues.

This rearrangement joins TRBV7-3 to TRBJ2-2; 16 bases match TRBD2. The material was peripheral blood mononuclear cells (PBMCs), obtained before the second cycle of nivolumab. The TCR was taken from a human donor with classical Hodgkin lymphoma. The CDR3 region has the DNA TGTGCCAGCAGCCCCGATGGGACTAGCGGGAGGGGTAGCACCGGGGAGCTGTTTTTT. Its protein is CASSPDGTSGRGSTGELFF. The variable domain in full, completed from reference TRBV7-3 and TRBJ2-2, reads GAGVSQTPSNKVTEKGKYVELRCDPISGHTALYWYRQSLGQGPEFLIYFQGTGAADDSGLPNDRFFAVRPEGSVSTLKIQRTERGDSAVYLCASSPDGTSGRGSTGELFFGEGSRLTVL.